Included here is one TCR beta chain sequence, with context. Antigen: not known. PCR involved 60 Vbeta and 13 Jbeta primers. TCRdb's table, derived via immunoSEQ multiplex PCR, lists solely in-frame clones and lacks some. Found here are 80,000 to 100,000 clones; the top ten clones hold less than 0.65%. The CDR3 spans 15 residues. In germline, CDR1 is LGHNA, CDR2 YNFKEQ. V was shortened by 0 bases and J by 6 bases, with 15 bases between the two germline ends. These data belong to a study of cytomegalovirus exposure and HLA in healthy donors. Study-level information: Sequencing of 150 million to 200 million T cells in an earlier analysis found 120 million or so unique TCR beta sequences.

Findings and limits, study-wide: Per a prior analysis, the majority of TCR beta V segments were productive roughly 90% or roughly 30% of the time. Confirmation was obtained in vitro that a few CMV-associated chains are specific for CMV antigens.

This TCR derives from a man aged 50 to 59 in good health and CMV-seronegative. V is TRBV4-2 and J is TRBJ2-7, with D tentatively TRBD1 (5 bases). The sample was PBMCs. CDR3 coding DNA: TGTGCCAGCAGCCAAGAGAGTCAGGGATGGGGCGAGCAGTACTTC. This translates into CASSQESQGWGEQYF.